A selection of T cell receptor beta chains follows, all from one sample in a study of shared clonotypes between healthy human individuals. Method: immunoSEQ multiplex PCR; TCRdb's copy keeps in-frame clones and lacks some. There are more than 900,000 clones in the sample; about 80% occur only once, and under 0.8% lies in the top ten. The source material was memory CD4+ T cells from PBMCs. The source of these receptors is a man aged 18 to 29 in good health. Some clones in this sample may be carry-over from other donors' samples. The CDR3 runs from the conserved cysteine through the conserved F or W. D genes are given only for firm matches. Clone sizes are given selectively: once, few, many, or a class where the clone is expanded.

d_gene	len	v_gene	abundance	j_gene	CDR3aa	CDR3nt
NA	13	TRBV29-1	NA	TRBJ1-2	CSALDRITYGYTF	TGCAGCGCCCTAGACAGGATCACCTATGGCTACACCTTC
NA	13	TRBV19	NA	TRBJ1-2	CASSIQGNYGYTF	TGTGCCAGTAGTATTCAGGGTAACTATGGCTACACCTTC
TRBD1	13	TRBV6-1	NA	TRBJ1-5	CASNPGQGFPQHF	TGTGCCAGCAATCCGGGACAGGGGTTTCCCCAGCATTTT
TRBD2	15	TRBV2	NA	TRBJ2-5	CASSATSGRRETQYF	TGTGCCAGCAGTGCCACTAGCGGGAGAAGGGAGACCCAGTACTTC
TRBD1	13	TRBV30	NA	TRBJ2-1	CAWSRGRGNEQFF	TGTGCCTGGAGTAGGGGGCGCGGGAATGAGCAGTTCTTC
NA	13	TRBV18	NA	TRBJ2-1	CASSPGLLNEQFF	TGTGCCAGCTCCCCGGGACTTCTTAATGAGCAGTTCTTC
TRBD1	14	TRBV15	NA	TRBJ2-5	CATSSGQGEETQYF	TGTGCCACCAGCAGCGGACAGGGAGAAGAGACCCAGTACTTC
NA	16	TRBV6-4	NA	TRBJ1-5	CASSGGSTGRDQPQHF	TGTGCCAGCAGTGGGGGAAGTACAGGTAGGGATCAGCCCCAGCATTTT
NA	15	TRBV7-9	NA	TRBJ2-2	CASSLKGLSTGELFF	TGTGCCAGCAGCTTAAAAGGACTATCAACCGGGGAGCTGTTTTTT
TRBD2	16	TRBV5-4	few	TRBJ2-1	CASSPDGVGRVNEQFF	TGTGCCAGCAGCCCGGACGGAGTCGGGAGGGTAAATGAGCAGTTCTTC
NA	11	TRBV20-1	NA	TRBJ2-5	CSGWSQETQYF	TGCAGTGGATGGAGTCAAGAGACCCAGTACTTC
NA	15	TRBV5-1	NA	TRBJ2-6	CASSRLEPGANVLTF	TGCGCCAGCAGCCGTCTAGAGCCTGGGGCCAACGTCCTGACTTTC
TRBD2	15	TRBV5-4	NA	TRBJ2-5	CASSLTSGIQETQYF	TGTGCCAGCAGCCTGACTAGCGGGATCCAAGAGACCCAGTACTTC
NA	12	TRBV10-2	NA	TRBJ1-1	CASTQSNTEAFF	TGCGCCAGCACACAGTCGAACACTGAAGCTTTCTTT
NA	13	TRBV11-1	NA	TRBJ2-2	CASGLQGTGELFF	TGTGCCAGCGGACTACAGGGGACCGGGGAGCTGTTTTTT
TRBD1	15	TRBV5-4	NA	TRBJ1-2	CASSEGQGNWYGYTF	TGTGCCAGCAGCGAGGGACAGGGGAATTGGTATGGCTACACCTTC
NA	14	TRBV7-9	NA	TRBJ2-6	CASTLVAGANVLTF	TGTGCCAGCACCCTAGTGGCTGGGGCCAACGTCCTGACTTTC
NA	15	TRBV4-1	NA	TRBJ2-1	CASSQVGPPYNEQFF	TGCGCCAGCAGCCAAGTAGGGCCCCCCTACAATGAGCAGTTCTTC
NA	14	TRBV2	NA	TRBJ1-4	CASSEDSPSEKLFF	TGTGCCAGCAGTGAAGACAGTCCTAGTGAAAAACTGTTTTTT
NA	14	TRBV29-1	NA	TRBJ2-2	CSVQGGFVDGELFF	TGCAGCGTCCAAGGCGGCTTTGTTGATGGGGAGCTGTTTTTT
NA	14	TRBV18	NA	TRBJ1-5	CASSVPGPNQPQHF	TGTGCCAGCTCAGTGCCGGGACCCAATCAGCCCCAGCATTTT
NA	15	TRBV27	NA	TRBJ1-5	CASSLSGRENQPQHF	TGTGCCAGCAGTTTATCAGGTCGGGAAAATCAGCCCCAGCATTTT
NA	12	TRBV11-2	NA	TRBJ1-2	CASSLARRGYTF	TGTGCCAGCAGCTTAGCACGGAGGGGCTACACCTTC
TRBD1	14	TRBV28	NA	TRBJ1-2	CASSFRDRVYGYTF	TGTGCCAGCAGTTTCCGGGACAGGGTCTATGGCTACACCTTC
TRBD2	13	TRBV27	NA	TRBJ2-7	CASSYREGREQYF	TGTGCCAGCAGTTACCGGGAGGGCAGGGAGCAGTACTTC
NA	13	TRBV30	NA	TRBJ2-5	CAWGGTGSETQYF	TGTGCCTGGGGTGGGACGGGGAGTGAGACCCAGTACTTC
NA	15	TRBV4-3	NA	TRBJ1-5	CASSQGSGPNQPQHF	TGCGCCAGCAGCCAAGGTAGTGGACCAAATCAGCCCCAGCATTTT